Listed below are T cell receptor beta chains from one sample, sequenced in a study of CD8+ T cells in alopecia areata. TCRdb's table, derived via immunoSEQ multiplex PCR, lists solely in-frame clones and lacks some. The data show 93,000 or so clones, approximately 90% seen once. This specimen was CD8+ T cells sorted from blood, taken between weeks 30 and 35, from a patient treated with tofacitinib. All receptors come from a human donor with alopecia areata. The CDR3 runs from the conserved cysteine through the conserved F or W. The D gene is left open where the match is weak. Size is stated for part of the rows, as once, few or many counts, or as a class when the clone is expanded.

CDR3aa	CDR3nt	v_gene	d_gene	abundance	j_gene
CASSLGTGTYGYTF	TGCGCCAGCAGCTTGGGAACGGGGACGTATGGCTACACCTTC	TRBV5-1	NA	NA	TRBJ1-2
CATLAGDREQYF	TGTGCCACCCTAGCGGGAGATCGCGAGCAGTACTTC	TRBV10-3	TRBD2	NA	TRBJ2-7
CASSEWAAVHEQYF	TGTGCCAGCAGTGAATGGGCAGCAGTCCACGAGCAGTACTTC	TRBV6-1	NA	NA	TRBJ2-7
CAWSVGQPYEQYF	TGTGCCTGGAGTGTGGGGCAGCCGTACGAGCAGTACTTC	TRBV30	NA	once	TRBJ2-7
CASSPGRQSTDTQYF	TGTGCCAGCAGCCCTGGACGGCAGAGCACAGATACGCAGTATTTT	TRBV5-8	NA	NA	TRBJ2-3
CASTEGTAEQYF	TGTGCCAGCACTGAGGGGACCGCCGAGCAGTACTTC	TRBV6-1	NA	NA	TRBJ2-7
CASSLNSGGTDTQYF	TGTGCCAGCAGCTTGAATAGCGGGGGAACAGATACGCAGTATTTT	TRBV5-4	TRBD2	NA	TRBJ2-3
CASTESSTGEPYGYTF	TGCGCCAGCACCGAGTCGAGTACAGGGGAACCCTATGGCTACACCTTC	TRBV10-2	TRBD1	NA	TRBJ1-2
CASGTPEQYF	TGTGCCAGTGGGACACCCGAGCAGTACTTC	TRBV19	NA	NA	TRBJ2-7
CATSRVQGATYEQYF	TGTGCCACCAGCAGAGTACAGGGGGCTACCTACGAGCAGTACTTC	TRBV15	TRBD1	once	TRBJ2-7
CASSQDGGLGTEAFF	TGCGCCAGCAGCCAAGATGGGGGGCTCGGCACTGAAGCTTTCTTT	TRBV4-1	NA	once	TRBJ1-1
CARDYQLSYEQYF	TGCGCCAGGGATTATCAGCTTTCTTACGAGCAGTACTTC	TRBV5-1	NA	NA	TRBJ2-7
CAISSDGSANTGELFF	TGTGCCATCAGTTCGGACGGTTCCGCGAACACCGGGGAGCTGTTTTTT	TRBV10-3	NA	NA	TRBJ2-2
CASSLDRAYGYTF	TGTGCCAGCAGTCTAGACAGGGCCTATGGCTACACCTTC	TRBV7-9	TRBD1	NA	TRBJ1-2
CASSGWGDTQYF	TGTGCCAGCAGCGGGTGGGGAGATACGCAGTATTTT	TRBV7-9	NA	NA	TRBJ2-3
CASSLTSNRDIQYF	TGTGCCAGCAGTTTAACGAGCAATCGGGACATTCAGTACTTC	TRBV27	NA	few	TRBJ2-4
CASSSLQTDSYEQYF	TGTGCCAGCAGCTCGCTCCAGACGGACTCCTACGAGCAGTACTTC	TRBV7-9	NA	NA	TRBJ2-7
CASSLDLNYGYTF	TGTGCCAGCAGCCTTGACCTTAACTATGGCTACACCTTC	TRBV7-3	NA	NA	TRBJ1-2
CASSESGQRLYGYTF	TGTGCCAGCAGTGAAAGCGGACAGAGACTCTATGGCTACACCTTC	TRBV25-1	NA	once	TRBJ1-2
CASSPADRGYEQYF	TGTGCCAGCAGCCCGGCGGACAGGGGCTACGAGCAGTACTTC	TRBV7-9	TRBD1	NA	TRBJ2-7
CSVETGSYSYEQYF	TGCAGCGTTGAAACGGGCTCCTACTCCTACGAGCAGTACTTC	TRBV29-1	NA	NA	TRBJ2-7
CASSLANRGGSYEQYF	TGCGCCAGCAGTCTAGCTAATCGCGGAGGTTCCTACGAGCAGTACTTC	TRBV5-1	NA	NA	TRBJ2-7
CASSSIDRRPSYEQYF	TGTGCCAGCAGTTCCATCGACAGGCGTCCCTCCTACGAGCAGTACTTC	TRBV6-5	NA	NA	TRBJ2-7
CASSPRGGPSYEQYF	TGTGCCAGCAGCCCCCGTGGAGGGCCCTCCTACGAGCAGTACTTC	TRBV7-6	NA	NA	TRBJ2-7
CASSTGQGYEQFF	TGTGCCAGCAGCACCGGACAGGGCTACGAGCAGTTCTTC	TRBV6-5	TRBD1	NA	TRBJ2-1
CASGRGSILTDTQYF	TGTGCCAGCGGCAGGGGGTCAATACTCACAGATACGCAGTATTTT	TRBV9	TRBD1	NA	TRBJ2-3
CASSSPGQGYEQYF	TGTGCCAGCAGCTCGCCGGGACAGGGATACGAGCAGTACTTC	TRBV7-9	TRBD1	NA	TRBJ2-7
CSAGGRDRLAEAFF	TGCAGCGCCGGAGGTCGGGACAGGTTGGCTGAAGCTTTCTTT	TRBV29-1	TRBD1	once	TRBJ1-1
CASSPRTSGAYNEQFF	TGTGCCAGCAGCCCCCGGACTAGCGGGGCCTACAATGAGCAGTTCTTC	TRBV9	TRBD2	NA	TRBJ2-1
CASSPTQGDVTGELFF	TGTGCCAGCAGCCCCACACAGGGGGATGTGACCGGGGAGCTGTTTTTT	TRBV7-9	TRBD1	once	TRBJ2-2
CASSESIGTSGYNEQFF	TGCGCCAGCAGTGAGTCTATAGGGACTAGCGGCTACAATGAGCAGTTCTTC	TRBV10-2	TRBD2	once	TRBJ2-1
CSVELENEQYF	TGCAGCGTTGAATTGGAGAACGAGCAGTACTTC	TRBV29-1	NA	NA	TRBJ2-7
CASSVRQGTYEQYF	TGTGCCAGCAGCGTGCGACAAGGGACCTACGAGCAGTACTTC	TRBV11-2	NA	NA	TRBJ2-7
CASSIGGWGTEAFF	TGTGCCAGCAGCATAGGGGGCTGGGGCACTGAAGCTTTCTTT	TRBV27	TRBD1	NA	TRBJ1-1